Shown below are 29 T cell receptor beta chains from a single sample sequenced in a study of beta chain features in type 1 diabetes. The sequenced template was cDNA made from the entire isolated RNA. Here immunoSEQ multiplex PCR was the method, and the copy in TCRdb shows in-frame clones only, minus some. The sample lists around 9,600 clones; about four fifths were seen once. Sequencing was done on a sample of Tregs from blood. These receptors were taken from a woman aged 18-29 years in good health.

The chain employs TRBV2 and TRBJ1-1; 7 bases fit TRBD1. Unmatched junction bases numbered 8, after V lost 4 bases and J lost 0 bases. Germline lookup yields CDR1 SNHLY and CDR2 FYNNEI. The CDR3 runs 16 residues. In DNA, the CDR3 is TGTGCCAGCAGTGTTGCCAGGGGGGTATTGAACACTGAAGCTTTCTTT. As protein: CASSVARGVLNTEAFF.

The V gene is TRBV2, the J gene TRBJ1-1, with D perhaps TRBD1 (5 bases). Germline V lookup: CDR1 SNHLY, CDR2 FYNNEI. The CDR3 loop spans 15 amino acids. V gave up 2 bases and J gave up 0 bases, with 10 bases separating them. This CDR3 is CASSESGVMNTEAFF. The CDR3, as DNA: TGTGCCAGCAGTGAATCGGGGGTAATGAACACTGAAGCTTTCTTT.

This clone has a single count. Other DNA sequences in the sample encode the same CDR3. This rearrangement joins TRBV5-1 to TRBJ1-1; no clear D. Germline CDR1 and CDR2: SGHRS and YFSETQ. This CDR3 contains 15 residues. The V end was cut by 4 bases, the J end by 14 bases, with 27 bases between. DNA for the CDR3: TGCGCCAGCAGCCCCTTAGCAGCTGAGAACACTGAGGCCTTCTTT. It specifies CASSPLAAENTEAFF. The variable domain in full, with the rest retrieved from reference TRBV5-1 and TRBJ1-1, is KAGVTQTPRYLIKTRGQQVTLSCSPISGHRSVSWYQQTPGQGLQFLFEYFSETQRNKGNFPGRFSGRQFSNSRSEMNVSTLELGDSALYLCASSPLAAENTEAFFGQGTRLTVV.

V and J are TRBV18 and TRBJ2-7; 10 nucleotides match TRBD1. J was trimmed by 4 bases and V by 4 bases; bases with no gene match: 10. The CDR3 runs to 16 residues. The germline gives CDR1 KGHSH, CDR2 LQKENI. CDR3 nucleotides: TGTGCCAGCTCACGGGGACAGGGGTCCTTCTCATACGAGCAGTACTTC. Encoded protein: CASSRGQGSFSYEQYF.

The chain carries TRBV10-2 and TRBJ2-1; 10 bases agree with TRBD2. Unmatched junction bases numbered 3, after V lost 4 bases and J lost 0 bases. The CDR3 loop spans 16 amino acids. Germline V lookup: CDR1 WSHSY, CDR2 SAAADI. In nucleotides, the CDR3 is TGCGCCAGCAGTGCAGCTAGCGGGAGCTCCTACAATGAGCAGTTCTTC. This encodes CASSAASGSSYNEQFF.

The V and J genes are TRBV10-3 and TRBJ2-7; 8 nucleotides line up with TRBD2. The CDR3 is made up of 16 amino acids. CDR1 is ENHRY and CDR2 is SYGVKD in the germline V gene. V dropped 3 bases and J dropped 1; count of bases not matched to a gene: 8. The CDR3 sequence is CAISEWHREGSYEQYF. In nucleotides, the CDR3 is TGTGCCATCAGTGAATGGCACCGGGAGGGTTCCTACGAGCAGTACTTC.

The chain has TRBV10-2 and TRBJ2-7; tentative D call: TRBD2 (6 bases). The CDR3 runs 16 residues. Between the trimmed V and J ends, which lost 2 bases and 2 bases, there was a span of 16 bases. The germline V gene encodes CDR1 WSHSY and CDR2 SAAADI. The CDR3: CASSELLGLTTYEQYF. In nucleotides, the CDR3 is TGCGCCAGCAGTGAGCTTTTGGGACTGACGACCTACGAGCAGTACTTC.

This chain uses TRBV30 with TRBJ2-7; tentatively, D is TRBD2 (6 bases). Germline V lookup: CDR1 GTSNPN, CDR2 SVGIG (reference sequence). The V gene lost 5 bases and the J gene lost 1 base, with 9 bases spanning the gap. The CDR3 runs to 12 residues. The CDR3 sequence: CAWRGRSYEQYF. CDR3 sequence (DNA): TGTGCCTGGCGAGGGAGGTCCTACGAGCAGTACTTC.

The chain recombines TRBV7-9 with TRBJ1-2, with 8 bases fitting TRBD1. Germline-derived CDR1 and CDR2 are SEHNR and FQNEAQ (reference sequence). Trimming took 5 bases from V and 6 from J; bases not matched to a gene: 8. The length of the CDR3 is 14 residues. Written as DNA, the CDR3 is TGTGCCAGCAGCACGCGACAGGGGTCCGATGGCTACACCTTC. Protein product: CASSTRQGSDGYTF.

J is TRBJ2-7 and V is TRBV10-3, with 11 nucleotides matching TRBD2. Germline CDR1 is ENHRY and CDR2 is SYGVKD. The junction had 4 bases not matched to a gene; V was cut back by 6 bases and J by 0 bases. This CDR3 region has 15 residues. Written as DNA, the CDR3 is TGTGCCATCAGCACCACTAGCGGGAGCTCCTACGAGCAGTACTTC. Protein sequence: CAISTTSGSSYEQYF.

The rearrangement links TRBV7-9 to TRBJ1-1; 10 nucleotides align to TRBD1. Germline V gene sequence: CDR1 SEHNR, CDR2 FQNEAQ (reference sequence). The CDR3 is made up of 13 amino acids. Trimming removed 6 bases from V and 6 bases from J; junction bases left unmatched: 4. CDR3: CASSLTGGSEAFF. DNA for the CDR3: TGTGCCAGCAGTTTGACAGGGGGCTCTGAAGCTTTCTTT.

The chain is built from TRBV7-6 and TRBJ2-7; 8 bases agree with TRBD2. Germline CDR1 SGHVS, CDR2 FNYEAQ. Trimming took 2 bases from V and 5 from J; bases not matched to a gene: 11. This CDR3 spans 16 amino acids. The CDR3 DNA reads as TGTGCCAGCAGCTTACGCGGTAGCGGGGCCCCTGACGAGCAGTACTTC. Protein sequence: CASSLRGSGAPDEQYF.

The chain employs TRBV2 and TRBJ2-1; tentatively, D is TRBD1 (5 bases). Trimming stripped 6 bases from V and 8 bases from J, with 14 bases between. CDR1 SNHLY and CDR2 FYNNEI come from the germline V gene. The CDR3 is 13 amino acids. The CDR3 region is CASSWGPEDEQFF. The CDR3 DNA reads TGTGCCAGCAGCTGGGGCCCAGAGGATGAGCAGTTCTTC.

The rearrangement links TRBV14 to TRBJ2-1, with TRBD2 matching 12 bases. CDR1 and CDR2 (germline): SGHDN, FVKESK. The CDR3 is made up of 17 amino acids. With V trimmed by 2 bases and J by 6 bases, 8 bases remained unmatched. The chain's CDR3 is CASSQRPTSGRRNEQFF. The CDR3, as DNA: TGTGCCAGCAGCCAACGCCCGACTAGCGGGAGACGCAATGAGCAGTTCTTC.

DNA of the CDR3: TGTGCCAGCAGTGAAGATAACAGGAATCCCTACGAGCAGTACTTC. It encodes CASSEDNRNPYEQYF. This chain joins TRBV6-1 and TRBJ2-7; D might be TRBD1 (5 bases). Germline CDR1 reads MNHNS; CDR2 reads SASEGT. The CDR3 loop spans 15 amino acids. Trimming pared 1 base from V and 2 bases from J, leaving 12 bases between.

This clone was found once. The chain combines TRBV5-6 with TRBJ2-1; perhaps TRBD2 as D (7 bases). Germline loops: CDR1 SGHDT, CDR2 YYEEEE. This CDR3 region has 13 residues. Trimming shortened V by 2 bases and J by 7 bases, and 10 bases separated the two germline ends. In DNA, the CDR3 is TGTGCCAGCAGCTTCAGGGGAGGGAATGAGCAGTTCTTC. Translated: CASSFRGGNEQFF.

The chain recombines TRBV7-9 with TRBJ2-7, with 8 bases fitting TRBD2. V was clipped by 6 bases and J by 2 bases; unmatched bases: 9. This CDR3 is 15 amino acids long. Looked up from germline, CDR1 is SEHNR and CDR2 is FQNEAQ (reference sequence). The CDR3 DNA reads TGTGCCAGCAGTCCGGGGGGCGGGAGGACCTACGAGCAGTACTTC. Translation gives CASSPGGGRTYEQYF.

The V and J genes are TRBV4-2 and TRBJ2-2; 13 positions match TRBD2. Germline V lookup: CDR1 LGHNA, CDR2 YNFKEQ. The ends lost 3 bases at V and 2 bases at J; junction bases unmatched: 3. The CDR3 consists of 17 residues. The CDR3 sequence is CASSQRLAGGNTGELFF. The CDR3 DNA reads as TGTGCCAGCAGCCAGAGACTAGCGGGGGGTAACACCGGGGAGCTGTTTTTT.

The rearrangement links TRBV11-3 to TRBJ2-1, with D tentatively TRBD2 (6 bases). CDR1 is SGHNT, CDR2 YENEEA, per germline. Trimming shortened V by 4 bases and J by 8 bases, and 21 bases separated the two germline ends. The CDR3 has 16 residues. In DNA form, the CDR3 reads TGTGCCAGCAGCTCTCCGGGGGTCCGGGCAATTCATGAGCAGTTCTTC. Its protein is CASSSPGVRAIHEQFF.

The chain joins TRBV29-1 to TRBJ2-1; D gene unclear. CDR1 is SQVTM and CDR2 is ANQGSEA in the germline V gene. The V and J ends lost 7 bases and 8 bases respectively, with 24 bases between them. This CDR3 spans 15 amino acids. The CDR3 nucleotides are TGCAGCGGCAACGGTCCTGACATGCCATGGCATGAGCAGTTCTTC. It translates to CSGNGPDMPWHEQFF.

This clone appeared a few times. The chain links TRBV29-1 to TRBJ2-1; TRBD2 might be the D (5 bases). CDR3 length: 11 amino acids. The germline V gene encodes CDR1 SQVTM and CDR2 ANQGSEA. CDR3 region: CTGMRYNEQFF. The CDR3 DNA is TGCACCGGGATGCGCTACAATGAGCAGTTCTTC.

The chain employs TRBV30 and TRBJ1-1, with a possible D match to TRBD1 (6 bases). From germline, CDR1 is GTSNPN and CDR2 SVGIG (reference sequence). Between the trimmed V and J ends, which lost 3 bases and 8 bases, there was a span of 13 bases. CDR3 length: 12 residues. CDR3 bases: TGTGCCTGGAGCCCGAGACAGGCCGAAGCTTTCTTT. Amino acids: CAWSPRQAEAFF.

J is TRBJ2-1 and V is TRBV28; TRBD2 aligns across 7 bases. J gave up 7 bases and V 5 bases, and 11 bases lay outside the gene matches. Germline CDR1 is MDHEN and CDR2 is SYDVKM. There are 15 residues in the CDR3. Here the CDR3 reads CASSPPGAGWNEQFF. DNA of the CDR3: TGTGCCAGCAGTCCGCCCGGAGCGGGATGGAATGAGCAGTTCTTC.

The rearrangement joins TRBV27 to TRBJ2-1, with 9 bases lining up with TRBD2. The ends lost 5 bases at V and 2 bases at J; junction bases unmatched: 7. The V gene's germline CDR1 is MNHEY and CDR2 SMNVEV (reference sequence). This CDR3 spans 16 amino acids. CDR3 loop: CASSPGLAIAYNEQFF. CDR3 bases: TGTGCCAGCAGTCCGGGACTAGCAATCGCCTACAATGAGCAGTTCTTC.

V gene TRBV6-6 combines with J gene TRBJ2-2, with TRBD1 matching 9 bases. The germline CDR1 and CDR2 sequences are MNHNY and SVGAGI (reference sequence). The CDR3 covers 14 residues. Losses at the gene ends were 5 bases for V and 6 bases for J; bases not matched to a gene: 4. The CDR3 nucleotides are TGTGCCAGCAGTCTAGGGACAGGGTCCGGGGAGCTGTTTTTT. Translating gives CASSLGTGSGELFF.

V gene TRBV18 combines with J gene TRBJ1-1; unclear D gene. Germline CDR1 is KGHSH and CDR2 is LQKENI. The germline V and J ends were trimmed by 2 bases and 4 bases, with 11 bases remaining between them. The CDR3 sequence is 14 residues long. CDR3 DNA sequence: TGTGCCAGCTCACCATTTGGTCGGGGCACTGAAGCTTTCTTT. It is translated as CASSPFGRGTEAFF.

This chain connects TRBV2 to TRBJ2-3, with 16 bases lining up with TRBD2. Germline V gene data show CDR1 as SNHLY and CDR2 as FYNNEI. CDR3 length equals 14 residues. Germline trimming cut 11 bases from V and 4 bases from J; bases unmatched to any gene: 3. The CDR3 is CAGGTSGGADTQYF. The CDR3 bases are TGTGCCGGAGGGACTAGCGGGGGGGCAGATACGCAGTATTTT.

This clone was picked up a small number of times. The chain couples TRBV10-3 to TRBJ1-6; the match to TRBD1 covers 9 bases. The CDR3 consists of 15 residues. Trimming removed 6 bases from V and 7 bases from J; junction bases left unmatched: 7. Germline values: CDR1 ENHRY, CDR2 SYGVKD. The CDR3 reads CAIRGSGQGNSPLHF. CDR3 DNA: TGTGCCATCAGGGGCTCCGGACAGGGGAATTCACCCCTCCACTTT.

The chain is built from TRBV6-6 and TRBJ1-1, with D hard to call. V gave up 6 bases and J gave up 1 base, with 6 bases separating them. Germline assignment: CDR1 MNHNY and CDR2 SVGAGI (reference sequence). The CDR3 length is 12 residues. The CDR3 sequence: CASRTPNTEAFF. The DNA of the CDR3 is TGTGCCAGCAGGACACCGAACACTGAAGCTTTCTTT.